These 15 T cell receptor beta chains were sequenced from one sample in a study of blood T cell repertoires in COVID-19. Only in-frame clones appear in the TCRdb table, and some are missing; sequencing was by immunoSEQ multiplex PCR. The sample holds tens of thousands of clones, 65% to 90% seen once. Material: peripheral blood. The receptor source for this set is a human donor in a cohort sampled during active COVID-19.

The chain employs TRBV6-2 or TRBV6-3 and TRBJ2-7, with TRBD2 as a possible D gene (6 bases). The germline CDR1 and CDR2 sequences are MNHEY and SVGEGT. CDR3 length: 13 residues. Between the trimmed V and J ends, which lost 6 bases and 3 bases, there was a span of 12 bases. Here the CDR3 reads CASSWEVSYEQYF. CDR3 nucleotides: TGTGCCAGCAGCTGGGAGGTTAGCTACGAGCAGTACTTC.

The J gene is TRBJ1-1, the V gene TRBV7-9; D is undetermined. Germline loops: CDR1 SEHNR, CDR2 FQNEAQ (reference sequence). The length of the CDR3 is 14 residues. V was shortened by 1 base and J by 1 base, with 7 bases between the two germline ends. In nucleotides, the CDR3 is TGTGCCAGCAGCTTAGGAGGTAGGAACACTGAAGCTTTCTTT. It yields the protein CASSLGGRNTEAFF.

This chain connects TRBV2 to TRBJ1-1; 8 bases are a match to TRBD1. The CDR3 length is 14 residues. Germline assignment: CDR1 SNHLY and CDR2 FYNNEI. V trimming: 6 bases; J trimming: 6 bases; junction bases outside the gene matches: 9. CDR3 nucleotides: TGTGCCAGCAGATTAAGTGTACAGGGGGCTGAAGCTTTCTTT. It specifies CASRLSVQGAEAFF.

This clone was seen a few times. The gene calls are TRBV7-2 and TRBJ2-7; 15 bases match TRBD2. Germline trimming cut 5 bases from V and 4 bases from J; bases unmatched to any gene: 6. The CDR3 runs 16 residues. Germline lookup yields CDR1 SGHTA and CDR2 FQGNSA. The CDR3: CASSPGLAGGRYEQYF. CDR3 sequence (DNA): TGTGCCAGCAGCCCAGGACTAGCGGGGGGGCGGTACGAGCAGTACTTC.

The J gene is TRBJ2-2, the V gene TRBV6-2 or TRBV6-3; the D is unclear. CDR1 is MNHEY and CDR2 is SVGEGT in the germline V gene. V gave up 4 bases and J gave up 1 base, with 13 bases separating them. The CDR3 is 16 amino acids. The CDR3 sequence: CASSSLAMLNTGELFF. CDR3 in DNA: TGTGCCAGCAGTTCCTTAGCCATGCTGAACACCGGGGAGCTGTTTTTT.

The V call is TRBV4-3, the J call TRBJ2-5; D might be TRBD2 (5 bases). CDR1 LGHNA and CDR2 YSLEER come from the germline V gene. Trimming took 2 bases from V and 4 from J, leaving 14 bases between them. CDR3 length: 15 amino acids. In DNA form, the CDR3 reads TGCGCCAGCAGCCAAAATAGCGCGTCATCAGAGACCCAGTACTTC. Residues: CASSQNSASSETQYF.

The CDR3: CASSSHPEGEQFF. The CDR3 DNA reads as TGTGCCAGCAGCTCTCACCCTGAGGGTGAGCAGTTCTTC. This chain joins TRBV9 and TRBJ2-1; a weak D match, TRBD2 (5 bases). Germline-derived CDR1 and CDR2 are SGDLS and YYNGEE. Between the trimmed V and J ends, which lost 4 bases and 9 bases, there was a span of 14 bases. This CDR3 contains 13 residues.

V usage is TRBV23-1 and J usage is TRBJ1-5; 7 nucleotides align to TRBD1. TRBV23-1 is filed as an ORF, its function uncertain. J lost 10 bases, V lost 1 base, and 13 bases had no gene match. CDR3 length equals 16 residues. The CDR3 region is CASSQCTGEEVCPQHF. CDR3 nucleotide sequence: TGCGCCAGCAGTCAATGCACAGGGGAAGAAGTATGCCCCCAGCATTTT.

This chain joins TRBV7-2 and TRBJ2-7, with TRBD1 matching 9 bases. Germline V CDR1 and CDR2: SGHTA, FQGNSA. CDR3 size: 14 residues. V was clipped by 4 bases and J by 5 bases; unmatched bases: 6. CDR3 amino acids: CASSSGTGSDEQYF. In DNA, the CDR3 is TGTGCCAGCAGCTCCGGGACAGGGAGTGACGAGCAGTACTTC.

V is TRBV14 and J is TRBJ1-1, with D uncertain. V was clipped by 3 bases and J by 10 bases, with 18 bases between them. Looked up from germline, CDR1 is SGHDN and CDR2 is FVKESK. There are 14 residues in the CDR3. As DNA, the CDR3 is TGTGCCAGCAGCCAGCGCGGGTCCCAAACTTCAGCTTTCTTT. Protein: CASSQRGSQTSAFF.

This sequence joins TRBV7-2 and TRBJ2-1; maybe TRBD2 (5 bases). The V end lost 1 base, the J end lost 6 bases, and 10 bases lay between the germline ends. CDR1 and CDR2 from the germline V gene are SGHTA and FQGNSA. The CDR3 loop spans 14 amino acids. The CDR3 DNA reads TGTGCCAGCAGCTTAGGGCTAGCTGGCAATGAGCAGTTCTTC. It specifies CASSLGLAGNEQFF. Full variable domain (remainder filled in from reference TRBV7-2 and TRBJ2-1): GAGVSQSPSNKVTEKGKDVELRCDPISGHTALYWYRQSLGQGLEFLIYFQGNSAPDKSGLPSDRFSAERTGGSVSTLTIQRTQQEDSAVYLCASSLGLAGNEQFFGPGTRLTVL.

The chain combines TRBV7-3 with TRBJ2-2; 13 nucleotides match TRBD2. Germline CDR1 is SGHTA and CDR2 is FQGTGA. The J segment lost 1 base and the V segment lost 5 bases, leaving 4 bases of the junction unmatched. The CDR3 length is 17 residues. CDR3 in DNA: TGTGCCAGCAGCGATGGACTAGCGGGGGTGAACACCGGGGAGCTGTTTTTT. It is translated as CASSDGLAGVNTGELFF.

The CDR3 DNA reads TGTGCCAGCAGCCAAGTCGAGCGGAGTGAGCAGTTCTTC. Translating it yields CASSQVERSEQFF. J is TRBJ2-1 and V is TRBV3-1 (or the pseudogene TRBV3-2); D perhaps matches TRBD2 (5 bases). Trimming cost V 1 base and J 9 bases, with 10 bases left between them. Germline values: CDR1 LGHDT, CDR2 YNNKEL (reference sequence). This CDR3 has 13 residues.

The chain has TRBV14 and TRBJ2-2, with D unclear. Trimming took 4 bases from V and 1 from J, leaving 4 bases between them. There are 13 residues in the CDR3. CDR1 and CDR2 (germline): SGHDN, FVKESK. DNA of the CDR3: TGTGCCAGCAGCCGAGGGAACACCGGGGAGCTGTTTTTT. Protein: CASSRGNTGELFF.

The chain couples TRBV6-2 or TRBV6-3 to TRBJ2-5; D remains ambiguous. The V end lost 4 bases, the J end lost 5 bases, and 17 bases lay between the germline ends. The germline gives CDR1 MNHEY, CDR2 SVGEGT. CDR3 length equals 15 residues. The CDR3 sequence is CASSSTLNKQETQYF. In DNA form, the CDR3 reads TGTGCCAGCAGTTCCACCCTAAATAAACAGGAGACCCAGTACTTC.